The TCR beta chain under discussion was sequenced for a study of T-cell memory formation after mild COVID-19. This clonotype has more than one count but fewer than ten. Its target is not known. Using its own MiXCR run on the 5' RACE reads, TCRdb lists one record per CDR3 protein. The repertoire includes just over 400,000 distinct CDR3 sequences, around 22% of them detected once, and less than 15% sits in the top ten. Notes on the study in general: Whether second-wave clones peaking at day 37 were SARS-CoV-2 specific went unconfirmed.

V lost 5 bases, J lost 5 bases, and 20 bases stayed unmatched. The CDR3 is 19 amino acids. In germline, CDR1 is SEHNR, CDR2 FQNEAQ (reference sequence). This sequence originates from an adult woman who had mild COVID-19 (a few samples of this study predate the infection). Cell type and time point are not known. Sequenced material: PBMCs or a T cell subset sorted from them (not recorded which). This rearrangement joins TRBV7-9 to TRBJ2-7; 11 bases fit TRBD1. The CDR3 reads CASSPLLSSWTGGGHEQYF. CDR3 coding DNA: TGTGCCAGCAGCCCCCTTCTATCATCTTGGACAGGGGGCGGCCACGAGCAGTACTTC.